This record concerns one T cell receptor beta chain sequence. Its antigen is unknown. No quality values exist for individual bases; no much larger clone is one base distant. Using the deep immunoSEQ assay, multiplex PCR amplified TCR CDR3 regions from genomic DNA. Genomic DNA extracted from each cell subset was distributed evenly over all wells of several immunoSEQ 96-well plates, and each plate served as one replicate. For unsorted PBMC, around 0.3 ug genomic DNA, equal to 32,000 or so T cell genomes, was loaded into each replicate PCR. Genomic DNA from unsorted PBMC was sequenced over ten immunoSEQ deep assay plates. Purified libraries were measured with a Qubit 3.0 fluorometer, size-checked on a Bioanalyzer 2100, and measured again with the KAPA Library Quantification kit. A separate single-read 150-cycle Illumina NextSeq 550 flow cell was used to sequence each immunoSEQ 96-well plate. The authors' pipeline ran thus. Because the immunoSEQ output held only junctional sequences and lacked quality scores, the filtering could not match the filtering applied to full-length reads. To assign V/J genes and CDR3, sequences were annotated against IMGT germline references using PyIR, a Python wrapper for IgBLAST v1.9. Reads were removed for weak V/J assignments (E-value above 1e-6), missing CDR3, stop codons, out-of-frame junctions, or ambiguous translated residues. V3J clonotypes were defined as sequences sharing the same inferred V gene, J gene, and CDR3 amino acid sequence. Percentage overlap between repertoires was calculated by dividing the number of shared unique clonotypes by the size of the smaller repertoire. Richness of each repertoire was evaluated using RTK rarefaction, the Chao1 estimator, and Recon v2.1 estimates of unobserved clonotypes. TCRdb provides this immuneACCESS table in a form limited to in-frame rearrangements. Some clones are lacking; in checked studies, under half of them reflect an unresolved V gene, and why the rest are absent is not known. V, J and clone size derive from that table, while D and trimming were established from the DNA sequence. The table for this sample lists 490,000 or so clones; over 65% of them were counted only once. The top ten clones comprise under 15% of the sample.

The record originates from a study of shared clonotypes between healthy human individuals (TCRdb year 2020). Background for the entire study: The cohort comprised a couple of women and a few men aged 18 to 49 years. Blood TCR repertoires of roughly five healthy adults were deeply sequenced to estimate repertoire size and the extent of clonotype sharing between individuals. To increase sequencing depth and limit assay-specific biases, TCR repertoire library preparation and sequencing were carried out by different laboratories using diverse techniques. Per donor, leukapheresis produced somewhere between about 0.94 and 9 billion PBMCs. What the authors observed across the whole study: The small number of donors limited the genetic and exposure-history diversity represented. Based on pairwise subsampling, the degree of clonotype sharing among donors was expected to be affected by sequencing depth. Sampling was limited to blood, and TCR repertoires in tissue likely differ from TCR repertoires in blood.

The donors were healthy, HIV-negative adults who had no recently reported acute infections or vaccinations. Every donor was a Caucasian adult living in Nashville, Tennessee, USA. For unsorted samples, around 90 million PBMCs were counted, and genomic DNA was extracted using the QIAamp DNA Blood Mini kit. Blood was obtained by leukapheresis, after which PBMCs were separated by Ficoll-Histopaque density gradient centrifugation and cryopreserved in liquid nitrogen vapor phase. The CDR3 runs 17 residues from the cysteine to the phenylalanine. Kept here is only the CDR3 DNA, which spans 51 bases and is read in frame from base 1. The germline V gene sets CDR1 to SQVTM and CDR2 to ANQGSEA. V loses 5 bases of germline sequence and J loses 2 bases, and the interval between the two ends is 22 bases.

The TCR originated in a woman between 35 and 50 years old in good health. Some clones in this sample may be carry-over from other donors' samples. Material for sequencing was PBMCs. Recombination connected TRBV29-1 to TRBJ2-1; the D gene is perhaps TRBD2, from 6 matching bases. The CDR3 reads CSVSGSRGVVPYNEQFF. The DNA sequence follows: TGCAGCGTTTCTGGGAGTCGCGGGGTCGTCCCCTACAATGAGCAGTTCTTC.